What follows describes a single T cell receptor beta chain. Its antigen is currently unknown. The data belong to a study of shared clonotypes between healthy human individuals. Study context: Donors consisted of two women and three men between 18 and 49.

CD4+ cells underwent separation, giving CD45RA+ naive and CD45RA-negative memory subsets. An assay was performed, and its level was deep. TCRdb's copy holds only in-frame clones and misses some; the assay was immunoSEQ multiplex PCR. The table has 1.5 million to 1.9 million clones, roughly 98% seen once; the top ten hold roughly 0.45%. Regarding the study as a whole: On the whole, naive subsets had larger estimated richness than memory subsets had.

The source of this sequence is a man aged 25 to 40 in good health. The sequenced sample was naive CD4+ T cells sorted from blood. Subset here: CD45RA+ positively selected.

CDR3 sequence (DNA): TGTGCCAGCAGTGAAGTGTCAAGGGAAGAGACCCAGTACTTC. It is translated as CASSEVSREETQYF. V and J are TRBV6-1 and TRBJ2-5; no firm D call. The germline CDR1 and CDR2 sequences are MNHNS and SASEGT. Trimming took 1 base from V and 3 from J, leaving 9 bases between them. This CDR3 region has 14 residues.